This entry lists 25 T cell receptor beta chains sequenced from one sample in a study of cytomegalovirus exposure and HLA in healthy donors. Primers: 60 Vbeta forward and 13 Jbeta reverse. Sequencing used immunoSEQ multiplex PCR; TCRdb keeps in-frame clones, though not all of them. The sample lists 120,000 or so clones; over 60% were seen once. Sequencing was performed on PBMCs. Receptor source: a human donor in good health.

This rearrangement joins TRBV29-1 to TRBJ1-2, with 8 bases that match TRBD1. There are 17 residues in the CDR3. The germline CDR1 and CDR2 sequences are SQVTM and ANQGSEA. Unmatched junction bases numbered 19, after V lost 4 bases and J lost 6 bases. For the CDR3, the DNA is TGCAGCGTTGTTGGGAGACAGGGGAAGGGTGTAGGCCATGGCTACACCTTC. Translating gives CSVVGRQGKGVGHGYTF.

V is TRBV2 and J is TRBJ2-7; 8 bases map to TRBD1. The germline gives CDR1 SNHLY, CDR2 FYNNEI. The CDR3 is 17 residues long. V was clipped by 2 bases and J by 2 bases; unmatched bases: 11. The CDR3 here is CASSEWGGRGPTYEQYF. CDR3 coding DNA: TGTGCCAGCAGTGAATGGGGAGGCAGGGGGCCGACCTACGAGCAGTACTTC.

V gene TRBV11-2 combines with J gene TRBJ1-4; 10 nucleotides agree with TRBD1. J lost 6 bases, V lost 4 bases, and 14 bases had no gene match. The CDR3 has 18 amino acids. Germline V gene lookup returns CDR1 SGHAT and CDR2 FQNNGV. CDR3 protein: CASSSRPLGGQGYEKLFF. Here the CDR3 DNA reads TGTGCCAGCAGCTCAAGACCGTTAGGGGGACAGGGGTATGAAAAACTGTTTTTT.

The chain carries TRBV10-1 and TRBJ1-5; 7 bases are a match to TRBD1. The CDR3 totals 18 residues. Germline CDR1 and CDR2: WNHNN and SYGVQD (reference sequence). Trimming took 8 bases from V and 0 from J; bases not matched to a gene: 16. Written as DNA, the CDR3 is TGCGCCAGCGATTTTGACAGGGAGTGGAATAATAGCAATCAGCCCCAGCATTTT. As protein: CASDFDREWNNSNQPQHF.

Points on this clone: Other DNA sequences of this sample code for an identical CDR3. CDR3 in amino acids: CASSGRSSYNEQFF. CDR3 nucleotide sequence: TGTGCCAGTAGTGGAAGGAGCTCCTACAATGAGCAGTTCTTC. V and J are TRBV19 and TRBJ2-1; no clear D. The CDR3 is 14 amino acids. Trimming stripped 5 bases from V and 0 bases from J, with 8 bases between. Germline CDR1 LNHDA, CDR2 SQIVND (reference sequence).

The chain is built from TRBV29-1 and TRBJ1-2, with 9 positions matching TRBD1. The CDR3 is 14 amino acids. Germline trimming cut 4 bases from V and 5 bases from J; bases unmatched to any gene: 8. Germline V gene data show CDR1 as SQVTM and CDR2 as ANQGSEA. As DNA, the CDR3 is TGCAGCGTTGTCTTGGGAGACAGGGGGTATGGCTACACCTTC. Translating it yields CSVVLGDRGYGYTF.

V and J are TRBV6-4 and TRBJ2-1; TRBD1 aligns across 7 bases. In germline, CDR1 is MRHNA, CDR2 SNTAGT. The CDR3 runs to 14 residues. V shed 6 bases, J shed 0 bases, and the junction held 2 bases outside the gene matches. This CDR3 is CASRRGPSYNEQFF. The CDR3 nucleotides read TGTGCCAGCAGAAGGGGGCCCTCCTACAATGAGCAGTTCTTC.

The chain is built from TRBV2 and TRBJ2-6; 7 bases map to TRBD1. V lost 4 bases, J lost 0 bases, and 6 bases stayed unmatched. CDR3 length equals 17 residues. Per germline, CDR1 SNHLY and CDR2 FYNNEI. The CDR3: CASSVQGRYSGANVLTF. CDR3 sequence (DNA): TGTGCCAGCAGTGTACAGGGGCGATACTCTGGGGCCAACGTCCTGACTTTC.

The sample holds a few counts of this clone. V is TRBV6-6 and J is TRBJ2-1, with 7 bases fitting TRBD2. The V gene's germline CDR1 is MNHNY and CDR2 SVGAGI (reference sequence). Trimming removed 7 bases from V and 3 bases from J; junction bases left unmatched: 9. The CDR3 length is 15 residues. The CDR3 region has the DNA TGTGCCAGCACTAAGATAGCGGGCGGCTACAATGAGCAGTTCTTC. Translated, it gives CASTKIAGGYNEQFF.

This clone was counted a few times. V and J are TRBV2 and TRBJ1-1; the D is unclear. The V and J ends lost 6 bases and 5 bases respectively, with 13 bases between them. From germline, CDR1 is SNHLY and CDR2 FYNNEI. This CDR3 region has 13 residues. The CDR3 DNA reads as TGTGCCAGCAGCGGGGAAATGATGACTGAAGCTTTCTTT. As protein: CASSGEMMTEAFF.

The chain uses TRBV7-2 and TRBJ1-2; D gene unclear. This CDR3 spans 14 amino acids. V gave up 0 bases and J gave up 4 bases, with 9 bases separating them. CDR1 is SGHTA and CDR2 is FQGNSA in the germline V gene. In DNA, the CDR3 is TGTGCCAGCAGCTTAGCTGGAGACGTCTATGGCTACACCTTC. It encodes CASSLAGDVYGYTF.

The CDR3 reads CASSFFGRSPGELFF. In DNA, the CDR3 is TGCGCCAGCAGCTTCTTTGGCAGGTCCCCCGGGGAGCTGTTTTTT. The chain has TRBV5-1 and TRBJ2-2, with D uncertain. The CDR3 has 15 residues. Germline V gene lookup returns CDR1 SGHRS and CDR2 YFSETQ. V lost 2 bases to trimming and J lost 6 bases, with 14 bases between them.

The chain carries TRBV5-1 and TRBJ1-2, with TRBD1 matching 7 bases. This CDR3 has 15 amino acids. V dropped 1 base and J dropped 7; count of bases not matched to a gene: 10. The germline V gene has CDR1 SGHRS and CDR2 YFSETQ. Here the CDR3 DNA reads TGCGCCAGCAGCTTGCGACAGGGTTATGTCGGTGGCTACACCTTC. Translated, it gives CASSLRQGYVGGYTF.

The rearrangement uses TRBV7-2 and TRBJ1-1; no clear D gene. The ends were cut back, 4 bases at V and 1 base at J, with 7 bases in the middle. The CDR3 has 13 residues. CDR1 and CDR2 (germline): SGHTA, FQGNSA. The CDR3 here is CASSSGRNTEAFF. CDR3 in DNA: TGTGCCAGCAGCTCCGGGAGGAACACTGAAGCTTTCTTT.

In DNA form, the CDR3 reads TGTGCCAGCATACCTAGCGGGAACAATGAGCAGTTCTTC. This codes for CASIPSGNNEQFF. This chain links TRBV6-6 with TRBJ2-1; TRBD2 aligns across 9 bases. CDR1 and CDR2 (germline): MNHNY, SVGAGI (reference sequence). The CDR3 spans 13 residues. V shed 7 bases, J shed 5 bases, and the junction held 3 bases outside the gene matches.

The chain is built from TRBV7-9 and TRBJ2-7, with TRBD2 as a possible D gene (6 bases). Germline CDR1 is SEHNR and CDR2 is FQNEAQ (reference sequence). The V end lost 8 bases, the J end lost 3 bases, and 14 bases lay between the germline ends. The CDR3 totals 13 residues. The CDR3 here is CASLPRGSYEQYF. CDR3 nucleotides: TGTGCCAGCCTCCCCCGGGGGAGCTACGAGCAGTACTTC. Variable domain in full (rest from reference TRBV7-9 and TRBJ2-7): DTGVSQNPRHKITKRGQNVTFRCDPISEHNRLYWYRQTLGQGPEFLTYFQNEAQLEKSRLLSDRFSAERPKGSFSTLEIQRTEQGDSAMYLCASLPRGSYEQYFGPGTRLTVT.

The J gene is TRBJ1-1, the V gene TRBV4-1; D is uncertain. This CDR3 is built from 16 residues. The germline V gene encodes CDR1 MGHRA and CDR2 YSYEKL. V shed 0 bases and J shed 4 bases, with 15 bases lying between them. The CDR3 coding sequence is TGCGCCAGCAGCCAAGATGCCGGCAGGATCTTCACTGAAGCTTTCTTT. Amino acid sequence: CASSQDAGRIFTEAFF.

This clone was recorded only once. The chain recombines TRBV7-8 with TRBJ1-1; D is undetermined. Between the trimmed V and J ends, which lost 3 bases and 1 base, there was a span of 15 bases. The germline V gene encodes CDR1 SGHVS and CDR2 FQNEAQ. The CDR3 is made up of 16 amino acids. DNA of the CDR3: TGTGCCAGCAGCTTCCAGAGGGATACGGGGAACACTGAAGCTTTCTTT. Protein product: CASSFQRDTGNTEAFF.

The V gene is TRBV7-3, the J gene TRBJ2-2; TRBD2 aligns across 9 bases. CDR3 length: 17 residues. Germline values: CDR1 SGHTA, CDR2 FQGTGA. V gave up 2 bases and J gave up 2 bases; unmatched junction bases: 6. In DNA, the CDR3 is TGTGCCAGCAGCTTATACCCGACTAGCGGAAACACCGGGGAGCTGTTTTTT. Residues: CASSLYPTSGNTGELFF.

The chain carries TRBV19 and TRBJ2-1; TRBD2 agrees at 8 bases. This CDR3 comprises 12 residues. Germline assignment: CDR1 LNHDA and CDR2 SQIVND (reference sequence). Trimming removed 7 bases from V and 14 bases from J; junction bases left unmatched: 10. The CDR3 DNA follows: TGTGCCAGTACCGCAGGGACGGGAGGGAAGTTCTTC. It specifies CASTAGTGGKFF.

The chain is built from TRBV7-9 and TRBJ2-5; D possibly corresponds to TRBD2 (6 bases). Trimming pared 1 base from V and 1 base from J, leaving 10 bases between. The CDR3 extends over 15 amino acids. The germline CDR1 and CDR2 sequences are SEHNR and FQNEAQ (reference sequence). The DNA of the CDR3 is TGTGCCAGCAGCTTAGAGTGGGGACTCCAAGAGACCCAGTACTTC. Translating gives CASSLEWGLQETQYF.

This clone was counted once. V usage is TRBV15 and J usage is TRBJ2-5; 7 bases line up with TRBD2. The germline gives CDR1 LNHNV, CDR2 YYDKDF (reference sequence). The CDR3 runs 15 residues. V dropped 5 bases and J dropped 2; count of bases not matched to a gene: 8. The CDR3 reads CATSGGGTSQETQYF. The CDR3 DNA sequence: TGTGCCACCAGCGGCGGGGGTACGAGTCAAGAGACCCAGTACTTC.

CDR3 amino acids: CASSPRERRGTEAFF. As DNA, the CDR3 is TGTGCCAGCAGTCCGCGAGAGCGCCGAGGGACTGAAGCTTTCTTT. V gene TRBV27 combines with J gene TRBJ1-1; D ambiguous. CDR1 MNHEY and CDR2 SMNVEV come from the germline V gene (reference sequence). The CDR3 totals 15 residues. The V gene lost 5 bases and the J gene lost 5 bases, with 18 bases spanning the gap.

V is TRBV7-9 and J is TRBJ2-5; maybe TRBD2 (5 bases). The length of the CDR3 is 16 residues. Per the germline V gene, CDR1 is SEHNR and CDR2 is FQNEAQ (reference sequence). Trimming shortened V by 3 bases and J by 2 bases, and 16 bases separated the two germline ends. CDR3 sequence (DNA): TGTGCCAGCAGCTTCCCCTTCGGGGAGCGACAAGAGACCCAGTACTTC. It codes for CASSFPFGERQETQYF.

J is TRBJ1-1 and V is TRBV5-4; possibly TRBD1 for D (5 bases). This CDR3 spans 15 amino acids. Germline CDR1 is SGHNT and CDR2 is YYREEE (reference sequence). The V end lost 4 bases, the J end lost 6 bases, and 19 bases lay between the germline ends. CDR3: CASSQWKGMTPEAFF. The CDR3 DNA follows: TGTGCCAGCAGCCAATGGAAGGGGATGACCCCTGAAGCTTTCTTT.